These 21 T cell receptor beta chains share one sample of origin, sequenced in a study of CD8+ T cells in alopecia areata. The treatment: oral pan-JAK inhibitor, 5-10 mg twice daily. RNA was extracted and reverse transcribed into cDNA as the sequencing template. Assay: immunoSEQ multiplex PCR; the TCRdb copy retains only in-frame clones and omits some. Here the sample spans 90,000 to 120,000 clones, 65% to 85% being singletons. The specimen comprised CD8+ T cells sorted from blood, sampled at week 24, from a patient treated with tofacitinib. The receptors stem from a human donor with alopecia areata.

The chain is built from TRBV9 and TRBJ2-1, with D possibly matching TRBD1 (5 bases). The CDR3 runs 13 residues. The germline V gene encodes CDR1 SGDLS and CDR2 YYNGEE. The V gene lost 4 bases and the J gene lost 10 bases, with 15 bases spanning the gap. CDR3 sequence (DNA): TGTGCCAGCAGCCCCATGGACAAAAGGGAGCAGTTCTTC. Translated: CASSPMDKREQFF. Supplemented by reference TRBV9 and TRBJ2-1, the full variable domain reads DSGVTQTPKHLITATGQRVTLRCSPRSGDLSVYWYQQSLDQGLQFLIQYYNGEERAKGNILERFSAQQFPDLHSELNLSSLELGDSALYFCASSPMDKREQFFGPGTRLTVL.

A word on this clone: This sample also contains other DNA sequences that code for the same CDR3. This chain joins TRBV6-5 and TRBJ2-2, with D possibly being TRBD2 (5 bases). This CDR3 is 14 amino acids long. From germline, CDR1 is MNHEY and CDR2 SVGAGI. V gave up 2 bases and J gave up 3 bases, with 7 bases separating them. The CDR3 reads CASSYLADTGELFF. As DNA, the CDR3 is TGTGCCAGCAGTTACCTAGCCGACACCGGGGAGCTGTTTTTT.

V usage is TRBV29-1 and J usage is TRBJ1-2; D gene unclear. Trimming took off 1 base at V and 4 bases at J, with 10 bases between the two ends. From germline, CDR1 is SQVTM and CDR2 ANQGSEA. There are 13 residues in the CDR3. CDR3 sequence reads: CSVEGPEAYGYTF. CDR3 DNA: TGCAGCGTTGAAGGCCCTGAGGCCTATGGCTACACCTTC.

This sequence joins TRBV5-8 and TRBJ1-1; TRBD1 is a possible D gene (6 bases). There are 15 residues in the CDR3. CDR1 and CDR2 from the germline V gene are SGHTS and YDEGEE. V shed 3 bases and J shed 1 base, with 13 bases lying between them. In DNA, the CDR3 is TGTGCCAGCAGCTGGACGGGGGCCGGGAACACTGAAGCTTTCTTT. The encoded protein is CASSWTGAGNTEAFF. The full variable domain, with the rest looked up from reference TRBV5-8 and TRBJ1-1, is EAGVTQSPTHLIKTRGQQATLRCSPISGHTSVYWYQQALGLGLQFLLWYDEGEERNRGNFPPRFSGRQFPNYSSELNVNALELEDSALYLCASSWTGAGNTEAFFGQGTRLTVV.

The chain employs TRBV10-3 and TRBJ2-7; D gene uncertain. The CDR3 consists of 16 residues. With 3 bases removed from V and 8 bases from J, the gap between germline ends came to 23 bases. Germline CDR1 and CDR2: ENHRY and SYGVKD. This CDR3 reads CAISDSGAYPPTKQYF. CDR3 sequence (DNA): TGTGCCATCAGTGATTCGGGCGCCTATCCTCCTACGAAGCAGTACTTC.

This chain uses TRBV15 with TRBJ2-5; perhaps TRBD2 as D (5 bases). The CDR3 consists of 15 residues. Germline assignment: CDR1 LNHNV and CDR2 YYDKDF (reference sequence). The germline V and J ends were trimmed by 2 bases and 1 base, with 11 bases remaining between them. The CDR3 bases are TGTGCCACCAGCAGACCCGGACTGTTCCAAGAGACCCAGTACTTC. As protein: CATSRPGLFQETQYF.

The chain couples TRBV6-6 to TRBJ1-2; D is undetermined. The V gene's germline CDR1 is MNHNY and CDR2 SVGAGI (reference sequence). V shed 5 bases and J shed 8 bases, with 18 bases lying between them. The CDR3 totals 14 residues. The CDR3 DNA sequence: TGTGCCAGCAGTGTCGGACCTACCCAAGAGGGCTACACCTTC. This sequence encodes CASSVGPTQEGYTF.

The chain recombines TRBV5-6 with TRBJ2-7, with D unclear. This CDR3 spans 13 amino acids. Trimming pared 4 bases from V and 1 base from J, leaving 9 bases between. CDR1 is SGHDT, CDR2 YYEEEE, per germline. In DNA, the CDR3 is TGTGCCAGCAGCGCACCATTGTCCTACGAGCAGTACTTC. Protein: CASSAPLSYEQYF. Drawing the rest from reference TRBV5-6 and TRBJ2-7, the complete variable domain is DAGVTQSPTHLIKTRGQQVTLRCSPKSGHDTVSWYQQALGQGPQFIFQYYEEEERQRGNFPDRFSGHQFPNYSSELNVNALLLGDSALYLCASSAPLSYEQYFGPGTRLTVT.

This sequence joins TRBV7-2 and TRBJ1-2, with unresolved D. V dropped 3 bases and J dropped 4 bases, with 18 bases sitting between them. Per germline, CDR1 SGHTA and CDR2 FQGNSA. The CDR3 runs to 16 residues. CDR3 region: CASSFTAASPTYGYTF. The DNA for the CDR3 is TGTGCCAGCAGCTTTACCGCGGCCTCTCCTACCTATGGCTACACCTTC.

The sample holds one count of this clone. The chain has TRBV4-1 and TRBJ2-4, with 10 positions matching TRBD1. CDR3 length: 17 amino acids. Germline V gives CDR1 MGHRA, CDR2 YSYEKL. The trim removed 4 bases at V and 0 bases at J, leaving 6 bases unmatched. DNA of the CDR3: TGCGCCAGCAGCCCGTCCCGGGACAGGGGAGCCAAAAACATTCAGTACTTC. It specifies CASSPSRDRGAKNIQYF.

The J gene is TRBJ2-1, the V gene TRBV2; 8 nucleotides line up with TRBD1. Looked up from germline, CDR1 is SNHLY and CDR2 is FYNNEI. The CDR3 runs 14 residues. V lost 6 bases, J lost 2 bases, and 3 bases stayed unmatched. CDR3 sequence: CASRGQEAYNEQFF. The CDR3 region has the DNA TGTGCCAGCAGGGGACAGGAGGCCTACAATGAGCAGTTCTTC.

The V call is TRBV7-9, the J call TRBJ2-5, with D hard to call. CDR1 and CDR2 from the germline V gene are SEHNR and FQNEAQ (reference sequence). This CDR3 is 13 amino acids long. The V gene lost 5 bases and the J gene lost 5 bases, with 12 bases spanning the gap. In nucleotides, the CDR3 is TGTGCCAGCAGCCCCGGTTATTGGGAGACCCAGTACTTC. Amino acid sequence: CASSPGYWETQYF. The entire variable domain, with the rest obtained from reference TRBV7-9 and TRBJ2-5, is as follows: DTGVSQNPRHKITKRGQNVTFRCDPISEHNRLYWYRQTLGQGPEFLTYFQNEAQLEKSRLLSDRFSAERPKGSFSTLEIQRTEQGDSAMYLCASSPGYWETQYFGPGTRLLVL.

The rearrangement uses TRBV12-5 and TRBJ1-2; D remains ambiguous. The length of the CDR3 is 12 residues. Per germline, CDR1 LGHNT and CDR2 FRNRAP. V lost 1 base and J lost 4, with 4 bases in between. CDR3 in amino acids: CASGLGFYGYTF. The CDR3 DNA follows: TGTGCTAGTGGTTTGGGGTTCTATGGCTACACCTTC.

The gene calls are TRBV19 and TRBJ2-7; D unresolved. The CDR3 consists of 15 residues. CDR1 LNHDA and CDR2 SQIVND come from the germline V gene (reference sequence). With 7 bases removed from V and 2 bases from J, the gap between germline ends came to 18 bases. CDR3 sequence reads: CASTDMVNWPYEQYF. CDR3 in DNA: TGTGCCAGTACTGATATGGTTAATTGGCCCTACGAGCAGTACTTC.

The rearrangement uses TRBV7-8 and TRBJ2-7, with D possibly being TRBD1 (6 bases). CDR1 SGHVS and CDR2 FQNEAQ come from the germline V gene. This CDR3 has 14 amino acids. V was trimmed by 5 bases and J by 3 bases, leaving 14 bases between them. CDR3 coding DNA: TGTGCCAGCAGCACCTGGACAGATTACTACGAGCAGTACTTC. Encoded protein: CASSTWTDYYEQYF.

This rearrangement joins TRBV15 to TRBJ2-7; 7 nucleotides align to TRBD2. This CDR3 has 14 residues. After removal of 6 bases from V and 1 base from J, the junction contained 6 bases not matched to a gene. Germline loops: CDR1 LNHNV, CDR2 YYDKDF (reference sequence). CDR3 in DNA: TGTGCCACCAGTCCGGGGGGAAGGTCCTACGAGCAGTACTTC. This sequence encodes CATSPGGRSYEQYF.

The chain couples TRBV9 to TRBJ2-7; D gene ambiguous. Germline CDR1 SGDLS, CDR2 YYNGEE. The CDR3 spans 15 residues. Trimming shortened V by 0 bases and J by 5 bases, and 15 bases separated the two germline ends. The CDR3 spells CASSVAMGYGDEQYF. In nucleotides, the CDR3 is TGTGCCAGCAGCGTAGCGATGGGGTACGGCGACGAGCAGTACTTC.

This clone came up once. Other DNA sequences from this sample encode an identical CDR3 as well. This rearrangement joins TRBV5-1 to TRBJ2-7, with D possibly TRBD1 on 6 matching bases. This CDR3 comprises 15 residues. The ends were cut back, 0 bases at V and 1 base at J, with 11 bases in the middle. Germline V gene data show CDR1 as SGHRS and CDR2 as YFSETQ. The CDR3: CASSLVQGRSYEQYF. The DNA of the CDR3 is TGCGCCAGCAGCTTGGTGCAGGGGAGATCCTACGAGCAGTACTTC.

This chain joins TRBV4-3 and TRBJ2-1; D is undetermined. Germline lookup yields CDR1 LGHNA and CDR2 YSLEER. The CDR3 consists of 13 residues. V was trimmed by 3 bases and J by 9 bases, leaving 12 bases between them. In DNA form, the CDR3 reads TGCGCCAGCAGCCAGGGCGTGTTTTCTGAGCAGTTCTTC. Translating gives CASSQGVFSEQFF.

Here the CDR3 reads CAWSRGGAGYGYTF. CDR3 in DNA: TGTGCCTGGAGTAGGGGTGGGGCAGGCTATGGCTACACCTTC. This chain links TRBV30 with TRBJ1-2; tentatively, D is TRBD1 (5 bases). V shed 2 bases and J shed 4 bases, with 14 bases lying between them. Per germline, CDR1 GTSNPN and CDR2 SVGIG (reference sequence). The CDR3 spans 14 residues.

This chain joins TRBV7-6 and TRBJ2-1, with 10 nucleotides matching TRBD1. The CDR3 sequence is 15 residues long. V was clipped by 8 bases and J by 5 bases; unmatched bases: 9. Germline V lookup: CDR1 SGHVS, CDR2 FNYEAQ. This CDR3 is CASGPTGTGDNEQFF. In DNA form, the CDR3 reads TGTGCCAGCGGCCCTACCGGGACAGGGGACAATGAGCAGTTCTTC.